One and the same sample provided the 10 T cell receptor beta chains below, sequenced in a study of OX40 agonist ivuxolimab in advanced cancers. Sequencing used immunoSEQ multiplex PCR; TCRdb keeps in-frame clones, though not all of them. The table includes tens of thousands of clones, 84% detected once. Specimen: CD4+ or CD8+ T cells sorted from blood, collected in a trial of the OX40 agonist ivuxolimab. The source is an adult with an advanced solid tumor such as melanoma, head and neck, liver or kidney cancer.

The rearrangement uses TRBV27 and TRBJ2-7, with 7 bases fitting TRBD1. CDR3 size: 15 residues. In germline, CDR1 is MNHEY, CDR2 SMNVEV (reference sequence). Germline trimming cut 1 base from V and 3 bases from J; bases unmatched to any gene: 6. The CDR3 loop is CASSLFTGQDYEQYF. CDR3 sequence (DNA): TGTGCCAGCAGTTTATTTACCGGACAGGACTACGAGCAGTACTTC.

This chain joins TRBV10-1 and TRBJ2-2; 7 nucleotides align to TRBD2. From germline, CDR1 is WNHNN and CDR2 SYGVQD (reference sequence). Unmatched junction bases numbered 1, after V lost 8 bases and J lost 4 bases. CDR3 length: 12 residues. CDR3 in DNA: TGCGCCAGCTCGGGGGGCACCGGGGAGCTGTTTTTT. As protein: CASSGGTGELFF.

The V gene is TRBV20-1, the J gene TRBJ1-2, with TRBD1 identical over 9 bases. Trimming at V came to 6 bases and at J to 7 bases, leaving 3 bases not matched to a gene. Germline CDR1 is DFQATT and CDR2 is SNEGSKA (reference sequence). CDR3 size: 11 residues. CDR3 protein: CSATGGVGYTF. DNA of the CDR3: TGCAGTGCAACAGGGGGCGTTGGCTACACCTTC.

The chain uses TRBV7-6 and TRBJ1-2; D possibly corresponds to TRBD1 (5 bases). This CDR3 has 18 residues. The V gene's germline CDR1 is SGHVS and CDR2 FNYEAQ. Trimming stripped 1 base from V and 6 bases from J, with 24 bases between. This CDR3 reads CASSLEGFPGSPEDGYTF. Written as DNA, the CDR3 is TGTGCCAGCAGCTTAGAGGGGTTTCCGGGTTCCCCCGAGGATGGCTACACCTTC.

V and J are TRBV6-5 and TRBJ1-2; D not resolved. Germline CDR1 and CDR2: MNHEY and SVGAGI. The CDR3 is made up of 14 amino acids. The ends were cut back, 7 bases at V and 6 bases at J, with 18 bases in the middle. CDR3 residues: CASISPGGPNGYTF. In DNA form, the CDR3 reads TGTGCCAGCATCTCCCCGGGAGGACCCAATGGCTACACCTTC.

The V call is TRBV15, the J call TRBJ2-1; D gene uncertain. The CDR3 totals 15 residues. Germline V gene sequence: CDR1 LNHNV, CDR2 YYDKDF (reference sequence). The germline V and J ends were trimmed by 1 base and 3 bases, with 10 bases remaining between them. CDR3 loop: CATSRGLEFYNEQFF. The CDR3 coding sequence is TGTGCCACCAGCAGAGGGCTAGAGTTCTACAATGAGCAGTTCTTC.

The rearrangement uses TRBV7-9 and TRBJ2-1; the match to TRBD2 covers 16 bases. Germline trimming cut 9 bases from V and 2 bases from J; bases unmatched to any gene: 7. This CDR3 is built from 17 residues. Per germline, CDR1 SEHNR and CDR2 FQNEAQ (reference sequence). CDR3 nucleotide sequence: TGTGCCAGTTATGGGACTAGCGGGAGGGGGCCCTACAATGAGCAGTTCTTC. It encodes CASYGTSGRGPYNEQFF. Combining the CDR3 with reference TRBV7-9 and TRBJ2-1 gives the whole variable domain DTGVSQNPRHKITKRGQNVTFRCDPISEHNRLYWYRQTLGQGPEFLTYFQNEAQLEKSRLLSDRFSAERPKGSFSTLEIQRTEQGDSAMYLCASYGTSGRGPYNEQFFGPGTRLTVL.

V is TRBV19 and J is TRBJ2-1; 7 bases agree with TRBD2. Germline V CDR1 and CDR2: LNHDA, SQIVND (reference sequence). V lost 3 bases to trimming and J lost 14 bases; unmatched junction nucleotides: 4. This CDR3 region has 11 residues. The CDR3, as DNA: TGTGCCAGTAGTATGGGGAGGGTCAAGTTCTTC. Its translation: CASSMGRVKFF.

The chain uses TRBV27 and TRBJ2-1; no definite D call. This CDR3 is built from 13 residues. Trimming stripped 3 bases from V and 8 bases from J, with 11 bases between. From germline, CDR1 is MNHEY and CDR2 SMNVEV (reference sequence). For the CDR3, the DNA is TGTGCCAGCAGTTTGTGGGATAAGGATGAGCAGTTCTTC. Protein sequence: CASSLWDKDEQFF.

J is TRBJ2-1 and V is TRBV4-1; 7 bases map to TRBD1. This CDR3 has 18 residues. V lost 2 bases and J lost 1; bases outside the gene matches: 11. Germline V gene sequence: CDR1 MGHRA, CDR2 YSYEKL. CDR3 nucleotides: TGCGCCAGCAGCCAACTGACAGGGAGCATGATGTCCTACAATGAGCAGTTCTTC. It specifies CASSQLTGSMMSYNEQFF.